One and the same sample provided the 19 T cell receptor beta chains below, sequenced in a study of blood T cell repertoires in COVID-19. Here immunoSEQ multiplex PCR was the method, and the copy in TCRdb shows in-frame clones only, minus some. The sample carries about 150,000 clones, approximately 92% recorded once. The sequenced sample was peripheral blood. These receptors were collected from a woman aged 55 to 70 with active COVID-19.

The chain uses TRBV28 and TRBJ1-1; TRBD1 is a possible D gene (6 bases). The CDR3 extends over 17 amino acids. Germline values: CDR1 MDHEN, CDR2 SYDVKM. The V gene lost 4 bases and the J gene lost 2 bases, with 20 bases spanning the gap. CDR3 nucleotides: TGTGCCAGCAGTTCTTATACTTTAGGGGGGGGCAACACTGAAGCTTTCTTT. This sequence encodes CASSSYTLGGGNTEAFF.

The V call is TRBV12-2, the J call TRBJ2-4; the table's D call, TRBD1, has no DNA check behind it. TRBV12-2 is a listed pseudogene. This CDR3 is built from 14 residues. This CDR3 reads CASPTDRGKNIQYF. The CDR3, as DNA: TGTGCAAGTCCAACGGACAGGGGAAAAAACATTCAGTACTTC.

This clone was counted a single time. This sequence joins TRBV3-1 (or the pseudogene TRBV3-2) and TRBJ1-5; D is undetermined. V was shortened by 3 bases and J by 4 bases, with 19 bases between the two germline ends. This CDR3 has 17 residues. Per the germline V gene, CDR1 is LGHDT and CDR2 is YNNKEL (reference sequence). The CDR3 spells CASSQKTPLGRNQPQHF. The CDR3 DNA reads TGTGCCAGCAGCCAGAAGACCCCTTTGGGCCGGAATCAGCCCCAGCATTTT.

The V and J genes are TRBV5-1 and TRBJ2-6, with D perhaps TRBD1 (5 bases). The V gene's germline CDR1 is SGHRS and CDR2 YFSETQ. This CDR3 contains 17 residues. V shed 4 bases and J shed 0 bases, with 14 bases lying between them. In DNA form, the CDR3 reads TGCGCCAGCAGCCTACCGCAGGGCCTCTCTGGGGCCAACGTCCTGACTTTC. Protein: CASSLPQGLSGANVLTF.

The chain has TRBV24-1 and TRBJ2-4; 7 nucleotides agree with TRBD1. The CDR3 sequence is 15 residues long. J lost 7 bases, V lost 2 bases, and 7 bases had no gene match. The germline V gene has CDR1 KGHDR and CDR2 SFDVKD. In DNA, the CDR3 is TGTGCCACCAGTGATTCTAGCATCAGGGGGAACATTCAGTACTTC. Protein sequence: CATSDSSIRGNIQYF.

The chain combines TRBV11-3 with TRBJ2-3; 11 bases fit TRBD2. Germline loops: CDR1 SGHNT, CDR2 YENEEA. The CDR3 runs 16 residues. Trimming took 5 bases from V and 2 from J; bases not matched to a gene: 6. The CDR3 nucleotides are TGTGCCAGCAGCAAGATAGCGGGAGGGATCACAGATACGCAGTATTTT. It encodes CASSKIAGGITDTQYF.

The chain is built from TRBV6-2 or TRBV6-3 and TRBJ2-1; 9 positions agree with TRBD1. The CDR3 has 15 residues. With V trimmed by 5 bases and J by 3 bases, 5 bases remained unmatched. Germline V lookup: CDR1 MNHEY, CDR2 SVGEGT. The CDR3 bases are TGTGCCAGCAGTCCCGGGACAGGGATCTACAATGAGCAGTTCTTC. Protein sequence: CASSPGTGIYNEQFF.

Worth noting for this clone: Other DNA sequences in the sample encode the same CDR3. This chain connects TRBV28 to TRBJ2-7, with TRBD2 as a possible D gene (5 bases). This CDR3 is built from 11 residues. Trimming took 11 bases from V and 3 from J, leaving 11 bases between them. CDR1 and CDR2 from the germline V gene are MDHEN and SYDVKM. In DNA, the CDR3 is TGTGCCTCTACTGAGGGCTACGAGCAGTACTTC. Protein sequence: CASTEGYEQYF.

The chain is built from TRBV10-3 and TRBJ2-7, with 8 bases fitting TRBD1. The CDR3 loop spans 14 amino acids. V was pared by 3 bases and J by 2 bases, with 3 bases of the junction left unmatched. Germline V gene sequence: CDR1 ENHRY, CDR2 SYGVKD. CDR3 amino acids: CAISEGQGTYEQYF. The CDR3 region has the DNA TGTGCCATCAGTGAAGGACAGGGAACCTACGAGCAGTACTTC.

The gene calls are TRBV7-3 and TRBJ2-7; TRBD2 might be the D (6 bases). V was pared by 5 bases and J by 3 bases, with 20 bases between. The CDR3 runs 16 residues. Germline CDR1 SGHTA, CDR2 FQGTGA. The CDR3 sequence is CASSPSGGGIGYEQYF. As DNA, the CDR3 is TGTGCCAGCAGCCCATCGGGTGGCGGGATAGGCTACGAGCAGTACTTC.

The chain has TRBV28 and TRBJ2-1, with 12 nucleotides matching TRBD2. Germline CDR1 MDHEN, CDR2 SYDVKM. V gave up 1 base and J gave up 11 bases; unmatched junction bases: 12. The CDR3 is 17 amino acids. The chain's CDR3 is CASSLYSLASGRAQQFF. The CDR3 DNA reads as TGTGCCAGCAGTTTATACTCGTTGGCTAGCGGGAGGGCACAGCAGTTCTTC.

The chain recombines TRBV20-1 with TRBJ2-5, with a weak D call TRBD2 (5 bases). The germline gives CDR1 DFQATT, CDR2 SNEGSKA (reference sequence). V shed 7 bases and J shed 2 bases, with 5 bases lying between them. The CDR3 extends over 10 amino acids. The CDR3 loop is CSGGQETQYF. For the CDR3, the DNA is TGCAGTGGAGGGCAAGAGACCCAGTACTTC.

The DNA for the CDR3 is TGTGCCAGCAGTGAAGCGCCGGAGGATAGGACTAGCGGGCATCAAGAGACCCAGTACTTC. The encoded protein is CASSEAPEDRTSGHQETQYF. This chain uses TRBV6-1 with TRBJ2-5; 11 bases are shared with TRBD2. The CDR3 covers 20 residues. Trimming at V came to 0 bases and at J to 2 bases, leaving 14 bases not matched to a gene. Looked up from germline, CDR1 is MNHNS and CDR2 is SASEGT.

The V and J genes are TRBV6-2 or TRBV6-3 and TRBJ2-7; a possible D gene is TRBD2 (5 bases). Trimming took off 2 bases at V and 0 bases at J, with 8 bases between the two ends. CDR1 and CDR2 (germline): MNHEY, SVGEGT. The CDR3 extends over 14 amino acids. The CDR3 DNA is TGTGCCAGCAGTTACGTGGGGAGCTCCTACGAGCAGTACTTC. It yields the protein CASSYVGSSYEQYF.

About this clone itself: One junction end does not reproduce the germline sequence, and a read error may be involved. The gene calls are TRBV7-7 and TRBJ2-3; D unresolved. Germline V lookup: CDR1 SSHAT, CDR2 FNYEAQ (reference sequence). The CDR3 loop spans 13 amino acids. The CDR3 loop reads CASSFRLADTQYF. CDR3 nucleotides: TGTGCTAGCAGCTTCAGGTTAGCAGATACGCAGTATTTT.

J is TRBJ1-1 and V is TRBV29-1; 8 bases are shared with TRBD1. V dropped 0 bases and J dropped 5; count of bases not matched to a gene: 2. This CDR3 contains 13 residues. Germline CDR1 SQVTM, CDR2 ANQGSEA. The CDR3 nucleotides are TGCAGCGTTGAAGACAGGGGGCTGACTGAAGCTTTCTTT. Translation: CSVEDRGLTEAFF.

V and J are TRBV5-1 and TRBJ2-3, with 9 bases matching TRBD1. CDR1 and CDR2 (germline): SGHRS, YFSETQ. The CDR3 extends over 14 amino acids. Losses at the gene ends were 3 bases for V and 1 base for J; bases not matched to a gene: 0. The chain's CDR3 is CASSYRGRTDTQYF. CDR3 bases: TGCGCCAGCAGCTACAGGGGGCGCACAGATACGCAGTATTTT.

The V call is TRBV19, the J call TRBJ1-1; 7 nucleotides agree with TRBD1. The CDR3 covers 15 residues. V shed 6 bases and J 0 bases; nucleotides not matched to a gene: 7. The germline V gene has CDR1 LNHDA and CDR2 SQIVND (reference sequence). As DNA, the CDR3 is TGTGCCAGTAGCCCCCTCGGGACAGTGAACACTGAAGCTTTCTTT. Protein: CASSPLGTVNTEAFF.

This chain joins TRBV7-9 and TRBJ2-1; no definite D call. CDR3 length: 12 amino acids. V was cut by 3 bases and J by 5 bases, with 5 bases left in between. The germline V gene encodes CDR1 SEHNR and CDR2 FQNEAQ (reference sequence). CDR3 region: CASSFSNNEQFF. The DNA of the CDR3 is TGTGCCAGCAGCTTTAGTAACAATGAGCAGTTCTTC. Complete variable domain (other parts from reference TRBV7-9 and TRBJ2-1): DTGVSQNPRHKITKRGQNVTFRCDPISEHNRLYWYRQTLGQGPEFLTYFQNEAQLEKSRLLSDRFSAERPKGSFSTLEIQRTEQGDSAMYLCASSFSNNEQFFGPGTRLTVL.